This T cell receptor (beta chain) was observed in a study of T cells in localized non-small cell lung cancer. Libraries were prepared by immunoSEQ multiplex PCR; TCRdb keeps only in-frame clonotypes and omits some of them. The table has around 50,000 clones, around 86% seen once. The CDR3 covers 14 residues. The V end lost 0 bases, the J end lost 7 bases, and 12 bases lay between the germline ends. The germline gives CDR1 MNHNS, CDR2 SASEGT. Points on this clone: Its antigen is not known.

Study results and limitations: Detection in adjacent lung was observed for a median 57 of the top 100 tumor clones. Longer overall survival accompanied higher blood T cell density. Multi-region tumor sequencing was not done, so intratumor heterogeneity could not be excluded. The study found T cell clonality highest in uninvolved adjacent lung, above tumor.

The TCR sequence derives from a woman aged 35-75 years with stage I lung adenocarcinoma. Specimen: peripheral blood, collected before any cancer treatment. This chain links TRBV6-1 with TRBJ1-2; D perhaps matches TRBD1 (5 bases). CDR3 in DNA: TGTGCCAGCAGTGAAGCATTGGGGGAGTTTGGCTACACCTTC. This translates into CASSEALGEFGYTF.